This T cell receptor beta chain was sequenced during a study of T cells in Graves' hyperthyroidism and ophthalmopathy. Amplification targeted TCR beta CDR3 regions from RNA transcripts. HTBI primers were employed in a first-round RT-PCR of the TCR CDR3. TCRdb re-called the multiplex PCR reads with MiXCR, one entry per CDR3 protein. This repertoire shows hundreds of thousands of distinct CDR3 sequences, over 15% found once; its top ten account for around 4%. The CDR3 spans 16 residues. V lost 5 bases, J lost 3 bases, and 8 bases stayed unmatched. Germline V lookup: CDR1 LNHNV, CDR2 YYDKDF (reference sequence). Comments on this clonotype: Its target is not known.

Study-level findings and limits: Model-based prediction identified ophthalmopathy a median around 6.5 months prior to its onset.

The definition of stable Graves' hyperthyroidism was no ophthalmopathy progression within 18 months. Patients were excluded because of uncontrolled infection, other autoimmune disease, pregnancy or lactation. The sequenced sample consisted of blood. The genes are TRBV15 and TRBJ1-5, with 9 bases aligning to TRBD1. This TCR was recovered from a woman between 18 and 29 years old with Graves' hyperthyroidism. The chain's CDR3 is CATSSYGTGNNQPQHF. DNA for the CDR3: TGTGCCACCAGCTCTTACGGGACAGGGAACAATCAGCCCCAGCATTTT.